This T cell receptor beta chain was identified in a study of cytomegalovirus exposure and HLA in healthy donors. Study background: Early on, a data release was issued that held 80 million or so unique TCRs from HLA-typed donors.

This clone was detected a few times. Its specificity is unknown. With 60 Vbeta and 13 Jbeta primers, the PCR was carried out. This table comes from immunoSEQ multiplex PCR, and its TCRdb copy is limited to in-frame clones, with some not included. Found here are more than 140,000 clones, around 80% of them singletons; the top ten hold around 6.1%. General observations from the study: In a later analysis, several top co-occurrence clusters appeared linked to parvovirus B19, influenza, CMV and Epstein-Barr virus.

The source of this sequence is a young man in good health and CMV-seropositive. Sequenced: PBMCs.

DNA of the CDR3: TGTGCCAGTAGTAGAGGACTAAGCTCCTACGAGCAGTACTTC. This translates into CASSRGLSSYEQYF. This chain uses TRBV19 with TRBJ2-7; perhaps TRBD2 as D (6 bases). Per the germline V gene, CDR1 is LNHDA and CDR2 is SQIVND (reference sequence). This CDR3 spans 14 amino acids. V was shortened by 4 bases and J by 0 bases, with 10 bases between the two germline ends.